One and the same sample provided the 10 T cell receptor beta chains below, sequenced in a study of T-cell memory formation after mild COVID-19. TCRdb passed the 5' RACE reads through MiXCR, listing each CDR3 protein once. Of 400,000 or so distinct CDR3 sequences listed, over 15% are singletons. Input material: PBMCs or a T cell subset sorted from them (not recorded which). All receptors come from an adult woman who had mild COVID-19 (a few samples of this study predate the infection). Cell type and time point are not known.

This clonotype was observed a few times. This rearrangement joins TRBV14 to TRBJ2-1; TRBD2 aligns across 7 bases. The V gene's germline CDR1 is SGHDN and CDR2 FVKESK. Trimming took 0 bases from V and 8 from J; bases not matched to a gene: 10. The CDR3 contains 16 residues. The CDR3 spells CASSQDLGGSLDEQFF. The CDR3 nucleotides are TGTGCCAGCAGCCAAGATTTGGGCGGGAGCCTGGATGAGCAGTTCTTC.

A word on this clonotype: A read error may account for a junction end that differs from germline. The CDR3 loop is CASRRGTSFNEQFF. As DNA, the CDR3 is TGTGCCAGCAGGAGGGGGACATCCTTCAATGAGCAGTTCTTC. The chain combines TRBV6-1 with TRBJ2-1, with D possibly being TRBD1 (6 bases). The CDR3 is 14 residues long. CDR1 and CDR2 from the germline V gene are MNHNS and SASEGT.

This clonotype was found a few times. The genes are TRBV11-2 and TRBJ1-3; D possibly corresponds to TRBD1 (5 bases). V lost 5 bases and J lost 0, with 11 bases in between. This CDR3 is built from 15 residues. Germline V CDR1 and CDR2: SGHAT, FQNNGV. The CDR3: CASSAGRSSGNTIYF. The DNA of the CDR3 is TGTGCCAGCAGCGCGGGACGGAGCTCTGGAAACACCATATATTTT.

This rearrangement joins TRBV5-1 to TRBJ1-1; D is undetermined. V shed 4 bases and J shed 0 bases, with 10 bases lying between them. The CDR3 is 14 residues long. CDR1 is SGHRS, CDR2 YFSETQ, per germline. CDR3 nucleotides: TGCGCCAGCAGCCGGTTAGAGGTGAACACTGAAGCTTTCTTT. The encoded protein is CASSRLEVNTEAFF.

The CDR3 loop reads CSVGATYNSPLHF. CDR3 coding DNA: TGCAGCGTTGGTGCCACATATAATTCACCCCTCCACTTT. The chain combines TRBV29-1 with TRBJ1-6; D is unresolved. This CDR3 has 13 residues. The germline V and J ends were trimmed by 4 bases and 4 bases, with 8 bases remaining between them. Germline CDR1 SQVTM, CDR2 ANQGSEA.

This clonotype turned up a few times. The rearrangement uses TRBV12-3 or TRBV12-4 and TRBJ2-3; D gene unclear. The CDR3 is made up of 15 amino acids. V gave up 6 bases and J gave up 3 bases, with 16 bases separating them. The CDR3 nucleotides are TGTGCCAGCAGACCAAGGGTTGCCTTTACAGATACGCAGTATTTT. It translates to CASRPRVAFTDTQYF.

This clonotype was seen only a few times. The gene calls are TRBV5-5 and TRBJ2-2; possibly TRBD1 for D (5 bases). The germline gives CDR1 SGHKS, CDR2 YYEKEE (reference sequence). The CDR3 runs to 14 residues. V was trimmed by 5 bases and J by 3 bases, leaving 11 bases between them. The CDR3 sequence: CASSRGADTGELFF. CDR3 bases: TGTGCCAGCAGTCGTGGGGCTGACACCGGGGAGCTGTTTTTT.

This chain links TRBV4-1 with TRBJ1-1; the match to TRBD1 covers 7 bases. This CDR3 has 15 residues. The germline V gene encodes CDR1 MGHRA and CDR2 YSYEKL. Trimming at V came to 0 bases and at J to 6 bases, leaving 7 bases not matched to a gene. In DNA, the CDR3 is TGCGCCAGCAGCCAAGATGCCACAGGGGCCCCTGAAGCTTTCTTT. The encoded protein is CASSQDATGAPEAFF.

This clonotype has more than one count but fewer than ten. This chain uses TRBV5-1 with TRBJ2-5; TRBD2 might be the D (6 bases). CDR3 length equals 17 residues. The germline CDR1 and CDR2 sequences are SGHRS and YFSETQ. V dropped 3 bases and J dropped 6 bases, with 24 bases sitting between them. CDR3: CASSSPGRRDFVQTQYF. The CDR3 coding sequence is TGCGCCAGCAGCTCGCCGGGACGGCGGGACTTCGTGCAGACCCAGTACTTC.

This clonotype was counted only a few times. The chain joins TRBV12-3 or TRBV12-4 to TRBJ2-1; 8 bases agree with TRBD1. Trimming took 7 bases from V and 9 from J; bases not matched to a gene: 11. CDR3 size: 14 residues. The CDR3 here is CASTRPGGWAEQFF. The CDR3 bases are TGTGCCAGCACCCGGCCAGGGGGCTGGGCTGAGCAGTTCTTC.